Listed below are T cell receptor beta chains from one sample, sequenced in a study of response to subunit inactivated influenza vaccine. TCRdb processed the RT-PCR reads anew with MiXCR; each CDR3 protein has one entry. Here the sample spans around 850,000 distinct CDR3 sequences, about a fifth being singletons. This specimen consisted of PBMCs from blood, obtained about 5 days after vaccination. The receptors shown here come from a man between 45 and 60 years old who received an inactivated influenza vaccine. Both conserved end residues are part of each CDR3. D genes are given only for firm matches. The size of a clone is reported for some rows only, either as once, few or many, or as a class for expanded clones.

CDR3,DNA,J,V,size,D
CASEDRGHEQYF,TGTGCCAGCGAGGACAGGGGCCACGAGCAGTACTTC,TRBJ2-7,TRBV6-1,few,TRBD1
CASSQDFGEVETQYF,TGTGCCAGCAGCCAAGATTTCGGGGAGGTCGAGACCCAGTACTTC,TRBJ2-5,TRBV3-1,-,-
CASSFLAGTGELFF,TGTGCCAGCAGTTTTTTGGCGGGTACCGGGGAGCTGTTTTTT,TRBJ2-2,TRBV27,-,-
CATSDLRGEDSTDTQYF,TGTGCCACCAGTGATTTGCGAGGGGAGGATAGCACAGATACGCAGTATTTT,TRBJ2-3,TRBV24-1,-,-
CASSQDRVRDTQYF,TGCGCCAGCAGCCAGGACAGGGTGAGAGATACGCAGTATTTT,TRBJ2-3,TRBV5-1,few,TRBD1
CASSFGNIDRLNTEAFF,TGTGCCAGCAGCTTTGGCAATATCGACAGACTGAACACTGAAGCTTTCTTT,TRBJ1-1,TRBV5-4,-,-
CASSAPLYVSGGTSKETQYF,TGTGCCAGCAGCGCGCCCCTCTATGTTAGCGGGGGGACTAGTAAAGAGACCCAGTACTTC,TRBJ2-5,TRBV9,-,TRBD2
CSAVLGTSGQETQYF,TGCAGCGCCGTCCTGGGGACTAGCGGACAAGAGACCCAGTACTTC,TRBJ2-5,TRBV29-1,many,TRBD2
CSATRDIKKTQYF,TGCAGTGCTACAAGGGACATTAAAAAGACCCAGTACTTC,TRBJ2-5,TRBV20-1,few,-
CASSLEDSGSYNEQFF,TGTGCCAGCAGCTTAGAGGACTCCGGCTCCTACAATGAGCAGTTCTTC,TRBJ2-1,TRBV11-2,many,-
CASSLIGINQPQHF,TGTGCCAGCAGTTTAATAGGGATCAATCAGCCCCAGCATTTT,TRBJ1-5,TRBV12-3/TRBV12-4,-,-
CSTPRGGDRSYNEQFF,TGCAGCACACCCCGTGGGGGGGATCGCTCCTACAATGAGCAGTTCTTC,TRBJ2-1,TRBV29-1,once,TRBD2
CASSSQSSGGRYEQYF,TGTGCCAGCAGTTCGCAGTCCTCAGGCGGACGTTACGAGCAGTACTTC,TRBJ2-7,TRBV12-3/TRBV12-4,few,-
CASGTDRYYNEQFF,TGTGCCAGCGGAACGGACAGGTACTACAATGAGCAGTTCTTC,TRBJ2-1,TRBV6-2/TRBV6-3,-,TRBD1
CASSRIGETQYF,TGTGCCAGCAGCCGCATAGGAGAGACCCAGTACTTC,TRBJ2-5,TRBV7-9,few,-